This TCR beta chain was captured by sequencing in a study of CD8 T cells in ankylosing spondylitis. Study-wide results and caveats: According to the report, clones linked to the disease were significantly enriched in matched synovial fluid samples taken from ankylosing spondylitis patients. Disease-linked clones, CD8+, were relatively rare in peripheral blood.

Germline V gives CDR1 MNHEY, CDR2 SVGEGT. The CDR3 extends over 17 amino acids. The V end lost 6 bases, the J end lost 6 bases, and 24 bases lay between the germline ends. The table lists this clonotype with many counts. The antigen remains undetermined. Preparation of TCR beta libraries was done by quantitative 5'-RACE with molecular barcodes. TCRdb ran MiXCR on the 5' RACE reads and lists one entry per CDR3 protein. The sample has under 150,000 distinct CDR3 sequences; approximately 9.2% are singletons. The material sequenced was synovial fluid, either unsorted or a sorted T cell fraction (not recorded which). The chain combines TRBV6-2 or TRBV6-3 with TRBJ1-5; a possible D gene is TRBD1 (6 bases). The sequence came from a male donor with ankylosing spondylitis. In DNA, the CDR3 is TGTGCCAGCAGCCCCATAGGGGGACGTGAGCGGGCTCAGCCCCAGCATTTT. Protein product: CASSPIGGRERAQPQHF.